This TCR beta chain was captured in a study of T cell responses to AZD1222 COVID-19 vaccine. Measured with immunoSEQ multiplex PCR; TCRdb has only the in-frame clones, and not every one. The sample contains about 200,000 clones, 70% to 90% of which appear only once. As for this clone: No antigen is known for it.

Study results and limitations: Most donors were white British and more were female, and clonal diversity was possibly underestimated.

CDR3 length equals 15 residues. Trimming shortened V by 2 bases and J by 5 bases, and 11 bases separated the two germline ends. Germline CDR1 and CDR2: SGHRS and YFSETQ. This clonotype originated in an adult in good health. The rearrangement uses TRBV5-1 and TRBJ1-6, with TRBD1 as a possible D gene (5 bases). The sequences come from peripheral blood, collected on day 0 of AZD1222 vaccination. Written as DNA, the CDR3 is TGCGCCAGCAGCTTTCAACAGGCTAATAATTCACCCCTCCACTTT. It codes for CASSFQQANNSPLHF.